This T cell receptor (beta chain) derives from a study of molecular identifiers for immune sequencing clone quantification. This CDR3 has 16 residues. V lost 0 bases and J lost 8; bases outside the gene matches: 13. Germline V gene data show CDR1 as SGHDT and CDR2 as YYEEEE. Bulk TCR libraries used previously described methods and listed TCR primers. TCRdb used MiXCR to reprocess the PCR reads, holding one entry per CDR3 protein. The top ten hold 0.78% of the sample, which has nearly 650,000 distinct CDR3 sequences, roughly 23% seen once. This clonotype came up many times. Sequences were obtained from naive CD8+ T cells from blood, with Jurkat cell RNA spiked in. The subset: FACS-sorted CD8+CD4-CCR7+CD45RA+ naive T cells. V usage is TRBV5-6 and J usage is TRBJ1-2, with 7 bases identical to TRBD1. This receptor was taken from a human donor in good health. Some libraries in this study had Jurkat cell RNA spiked in. CDR3 in amino acids: CASSLERDREFAGYTF. For the CDR3, the DNA is TGTGCCAGCAGCTTGGAGCGAGACAGGGAGTTCGCGGGCTACACCTTC.